The clone carrying this T cell receptor (beta chain) was seen a handful of times. No antigen is known for it. This entry comes from a study of cytomegalovirus exposure and HLA in healthy donors. Each of the donors was a healthy bone marrow donor. Broader study findings: Association of a missense DCLRE1C variant with TCR beta V- and J-gene trimming was reported in a later analysis. Investigators reported under 200 TCR beta chains as tied to cytomegalovirus. Some segments of the V type, notably TRBV6-2 and TRBV6-3, were excluded as indistinguishable.

The PCR made use of 60 Vbeta and 13 Jbeta primers. Here immunoSEQ multiplex PCR was the method, and the copy in TCRdb shows in-frame clones only, minus some. This sample has over 150,000 clones, with just over 75% found just once. Germline CDR1 and CDR2: MNHNY and SVGAGI (reference sequence). V gave up 7 bases and J gave up 3 bases, with 10 bases separating them. The CDR3 totals 13 residues. The sequenced sample consisted of PBMCs. The rearrangement joins TRBV6-6 to TRBJ1-3; D call uncertain. The receptor's source is a woman aged 55 to 70 in good health and CMV-seropositive. Here the CDR3 DNA reads TGTGCCAGCACTAGAAACGGTGGAAACACCATATATTTT. This translates into CASTRNGGNTIYF.